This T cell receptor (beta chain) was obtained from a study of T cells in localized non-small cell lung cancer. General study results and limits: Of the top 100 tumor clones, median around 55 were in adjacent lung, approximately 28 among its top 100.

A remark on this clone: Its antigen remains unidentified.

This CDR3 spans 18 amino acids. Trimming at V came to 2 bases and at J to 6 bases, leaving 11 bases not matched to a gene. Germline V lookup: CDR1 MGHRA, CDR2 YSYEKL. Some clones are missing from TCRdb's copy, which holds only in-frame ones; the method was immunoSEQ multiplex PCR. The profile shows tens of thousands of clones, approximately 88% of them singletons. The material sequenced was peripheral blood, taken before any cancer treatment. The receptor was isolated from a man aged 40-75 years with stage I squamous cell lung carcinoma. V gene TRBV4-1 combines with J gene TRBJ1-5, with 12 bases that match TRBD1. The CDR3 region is CASSQPPGQGALGQPQHF. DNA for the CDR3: TGCGCCAGCAGCCAACCGCCGGGACAGGGGGCGTTGGGTCAGCCCCAGCATTTT.